This TCR beta chain was captured by sequencing in a study of blood T cell repertoires in COVID-19. Study overall: The United States, Italy and Spain were the sources of the acute and convalescent COVID-19 samples. Sources were T cells, B-cell-depleted T cells, or PBMCs; the material itself was cDNA or gDNA.

Profiling relied on immunoSEQ multiplex PCR, and the TCRdb table lists in-frame clones only, not all of them. Found here are around 260,000 clones, around 87% of them singletons; the top ten hold 3.6%. The ends were cut back, 0 bases at V and 1 base at J, with 10 bases in the middle. Germline V gene sequence: CDR1 MGHRA, CDR2 YSYEKL. The CDR3 extends over 16 amino acids. The source material was peripheral blood. This receptor was obtained from a man between 18 and 35 years old with active or convalescent COVID-19. The chain uses TRBV4-1 and TRBJ2-1; D gene ambiguous. The CDR3 region is CASSQDKQTSYNEQFF. CDR3 DNA: TGCGCCAGCAGCCAAGATAAACAGACATCCTACAATGAGCAGTTCTTC.